The sequence of this TCR beta chain was determined in a study of beta chain features in type 1 diabetes. Points from the study as a whole: In all four CD4+ subsets, TCRB CDR3 length was significantly, moderately reduced in type 1 diabetes. With patients and controls alike, PCR might favor shorter templates to an equal degree. There was no resolution here of whether HLA type influences TCRB rearrangement.

Turning to this clone: Its specificity is unknown.

This CDR3 is built from 14 residues. The trim removed 4 bases at V and 0 bases at J, leaving 3 bases unmatched. Germline-derived CDR1 and CDR2 are SGHDT and YYEEEE. The whole isolated RNA underwent reverse transcription, so sequencing captured expressed TCRB transcripts. Only in-frame clones appear in the TCRdb table, and some are missing; sequencing was by immunoSEQ multiplex PCR. This table has around 250,000 clones, 12% to 15% appearing once. The origin of this receptor is a middle-aged woman in good health. Sequencing was done on a sample of naive CD4+ T cells from blood. The rearrangement joins TRBV5-6 to TRBJ1-1; 7 nucleotides agree with TRBD1. Written as DNA, the CDR3 is TGTGCCAGCAGCGGGGGGACAGTGAACACTGAAGCTTTCTTT. This encodes CASSGGTVNTEAFF.